The clone carrying this T cell receptor beta chain was observed a few times. Antigen: not known. The source of the sample is a study of vaccination and CD4 T cells after COVID-19. Study as a whole: Post-vaccination specimens were collected at a median of approximately 72 days following dose two (range 14 to 241). The peptides that stimulated the cells were overlapping spike peptides from SARS-CoV-2, HCoV-NL63, HCoV-OC43 and HCoV-229E.

This CDR3 has 16 amino acids. The V end was cut by 5 bases, the J end by 6 bases, with 19 bases between. Germline values: CDR1 LGHNA, CDR2 YSLEER. Once obtained from cultured CD4+ T cells, the DNA was sequenced using the Oncomine TCR Beta short-read assay. Cultured CD4+ T cells yielded the extracted genomic DNA. One entry per CDR3 protein results from TCRdb running MiXCR on the PCR reads. The data contain under 20,000 distinct CDR3 sequences, roughly 46% of them seen just once; the ten biggest clones take up 3%. Treatment described: roughly 10-day PBMC culture with coronavirus spike peptide pools or control peptides (ViraFEST assay). Spanning March to December 2020, the positive PCR dates came before US Alpha, Beta and Delta variants.

This TCR was sampled from a human donor who had recovered from COVID-19. The starting material was CD4+ T cells from blood, cultured in vitro, obtained after SARS-CoV-2 vaccination. The chain combines TRBV4-3 with TRBJ2-2; D not resolved. CDR3 coding DNA: TGCGCCAGCAGCGAAAGGGCCTCGCCTGCGGCCGGGGAGCTGTTTTTT. Translating gives CASSERASPAAGELFF.